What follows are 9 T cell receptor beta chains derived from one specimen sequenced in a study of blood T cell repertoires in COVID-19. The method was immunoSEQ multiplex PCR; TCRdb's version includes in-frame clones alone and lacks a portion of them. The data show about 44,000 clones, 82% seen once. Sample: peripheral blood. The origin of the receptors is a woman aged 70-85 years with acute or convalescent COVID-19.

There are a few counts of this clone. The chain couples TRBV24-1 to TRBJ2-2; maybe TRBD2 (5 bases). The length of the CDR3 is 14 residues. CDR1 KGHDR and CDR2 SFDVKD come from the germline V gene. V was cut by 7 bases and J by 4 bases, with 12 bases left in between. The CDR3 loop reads CATRGSSGTGELFF. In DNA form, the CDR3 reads TGTGCCACCAGAGGGAGTTCGGGCACCGGGGAGCTGTTTTTT.

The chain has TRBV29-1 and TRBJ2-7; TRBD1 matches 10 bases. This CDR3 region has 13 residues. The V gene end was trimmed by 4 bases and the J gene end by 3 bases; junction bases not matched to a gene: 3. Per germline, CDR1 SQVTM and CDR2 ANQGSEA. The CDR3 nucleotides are TGCAGCGTTGTAGACAGGGGGCACTACGAGCAGTACTTC. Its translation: CSVVDRGHYEQYF.

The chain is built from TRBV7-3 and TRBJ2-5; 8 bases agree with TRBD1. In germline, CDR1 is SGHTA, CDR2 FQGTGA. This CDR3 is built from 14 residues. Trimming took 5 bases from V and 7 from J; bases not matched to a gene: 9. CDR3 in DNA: TGTGCCAGCAGCCCATGGACAGGGTACGGGACCCAGTACTTC. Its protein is CASSPWTGYGTQYF.

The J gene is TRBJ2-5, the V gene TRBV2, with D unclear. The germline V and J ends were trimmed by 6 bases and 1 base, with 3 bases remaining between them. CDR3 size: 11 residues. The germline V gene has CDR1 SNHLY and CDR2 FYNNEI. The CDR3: CASSRQETQYF. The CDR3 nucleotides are TGTGCCAGCAGCCGCCAAGAGACCCAGTACTTC. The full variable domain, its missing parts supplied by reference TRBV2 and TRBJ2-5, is EPEVTQTPSHQVTQMGQEVILRCVPISNHLYFYWYRQILGQKVEFLVSFYNNEISEKSEIFDDQFSVERPDGSNFTLKIRSTKLEDSAMYFCASSRQETQYFGPGTRLLVL.

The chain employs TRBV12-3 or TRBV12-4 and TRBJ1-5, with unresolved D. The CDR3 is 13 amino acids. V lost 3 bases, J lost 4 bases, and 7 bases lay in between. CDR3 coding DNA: TGTGCCAGCAGTTTGACGGGAAATCAGCCCCAGCATTTT. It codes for CASSLTGNQPQHF.

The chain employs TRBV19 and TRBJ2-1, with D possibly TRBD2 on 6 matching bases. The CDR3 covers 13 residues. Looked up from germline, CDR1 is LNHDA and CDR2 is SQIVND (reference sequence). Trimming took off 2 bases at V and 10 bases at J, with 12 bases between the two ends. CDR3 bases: TGTGCCAGTAGTATAAGGGACTTCGGAGAGCAGTTCTTC. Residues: CASSIRDFGEQFF.

In nucleotides, the CDR3 is TGTGCCAGCAGCGTGGCCAGCGGGAGTTACCAAGAGACCCAGTACTTC. This encodes CASSVASGSYQETQYF. The chain combines TRBV9 with TRBJ2-5, with 8 bases matching TRBD2. J was trimmed by 0 bases and V by 2 bases; bases with no gene match: 6. Germline values: CDR1 SGDLS, CDR2 YYNGEE. This CDR3 is built from 16 residues.

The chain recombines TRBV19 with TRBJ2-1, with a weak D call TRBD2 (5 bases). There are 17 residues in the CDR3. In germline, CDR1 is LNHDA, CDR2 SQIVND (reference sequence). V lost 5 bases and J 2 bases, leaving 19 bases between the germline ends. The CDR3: CASSPPPGVSPYNEQFF. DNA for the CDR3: TGTGCCAGTAGTCCCCCCCCCGGGGTCAGCCCCTACAATGAGCAGTTCTTC.

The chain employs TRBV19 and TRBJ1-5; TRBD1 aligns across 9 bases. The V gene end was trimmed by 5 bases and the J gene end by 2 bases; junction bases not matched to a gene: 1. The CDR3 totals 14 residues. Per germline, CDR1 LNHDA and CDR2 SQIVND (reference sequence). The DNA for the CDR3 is TGTGCCAGTAGTTGGACAGGGGGCAATCAGCCCCAGCATTTT. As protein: CASSWTGGNQPQHF.